This paragraph covers one T cell receptor (beta chain) sequence. Its antigen remains unidentified. The data were obtained in a study of shared clonotypes between healthy human individuals. Study context: The cohort comprised a couple of women and a few men. Their ages spanned 18 to 49 years. Per-donor plates numbered three CD4 naive, three CD4 memory, two CD8 naive and one CD8 memory. Findings and caveats of the study: Across several donors, naive CD4 shared around 5.1%, naive CD8 3.5% to 4%, memory CD4 2% to 2.5%, memory CD8 0.4%. Memory subsets generally showed smaller estimated richness than naive subsets did.

Measured with immunoSEQ multiplex PCR; TCRdb has only the in-frame clones, and not every one. Of about 1 million clones listed, 75% are singletons. The CDR3 contains 15 residues. Germline V CDR1 and CDR2: SNHLY, FYNNEI. Trimming took 11 bases from V and 2 from J; bases not matched to a gene: 10. Sequencing was carried out using memory CD4+ T cells sorted from blood. The subset here: CD45RA-negative fraction. This rearrangement joins TRBV2 to TRBJ2-5; 11 bases fit TRBD2. The source is a man between 18 and 29 years old in good health. The CDR3 sequence is CAQRPLAGGQETQYF. The CDR3 coding sequence is TGTGCCCAGAGACCATTAGCGGGAGGGCAAGAGACCCAGTACTTC.